This T cell receptor beta chain was identified in a study of blood T cell repertoires in COVID-19. Turning to the study itself: From the United States, Italy and Spain came samples of acute and convalescent COVID-19. T cells, B-cell-depleted T cells, or PBMCs provided the cDNA or gDNA that served as material.

V lost 10 bases to trimming and J lost 6 bases, with 17 bases between them. There are 13 residues in the CDR3. Germline V CDR1 and CDR2: SGHTA, FQGNSA. Per the original data handling: Reference gene primers were amplified, and this amplification served to estimate nucleated cell counts. Some clones are missing from TCRdb's copy, which holds only in-frame ones; the method was immunoSEQ multiplex PCR. D and trimming were read from the DNA, whereas the V and J calls and clone size are those reported in that table. The sample contains about 270,000 clones, around 89% of which appear only once. This chain joins TRBV7-2 and TRBJ2-3, with D perhaps matching TRBD2 (6 bases). The source is a woman in her late teens or twenties who had recovered from COVID-19. The sample consisted of PBMCs or T cells enriched from blood (not recorded which). In DNA, the CDR3 is TGTGCCACGGCGGGACTCATGGGCGATACGCAGTATTTT. Translating gives CATAGLMGDTQYF.